This T cell receptor (beta chain) was sequenced in a study of identical twins listed by TCRdb under 2016. Background for the entire study: The study deep-sequenced TCR alpha and beta repertoires from monozygotic twins, unrelated adults of various ages and cord blood to test whether fetal clonotypes persist. To rule out contamination, replicate twin experiments were performed at different times with different library preparation protocols.

A note on this clonotype: Its antigen remains unidentified. No base-level quality is on record; no much larger clone is a single base apart.

CDR1 and CDR2, looked up from the germline V gene, are SQVTM and ANQGSEA. Relative to germline, V is 3 bases shorter and J is 4 bases shorter, with 10 bases between their ends. Taken from cysteine to phenylalanine, the CDR3 has 13 residues. Left in the record is the CDR3 DNA by itself, 39 bases read in frame from the first base. General conclusions and limits of the study: In beta out-of-frame sequences, excess twin sharing was weaker, because having fewer shared sequences lowered the signal-to-noise ratio. Because the same donors could not be followed over many years, the conclusions relied on cross-sectional statistical analysis. In monozygotic twins, recombination models systematically underestimated out-of-frame TCR alpha sharing, but the models matched the sharing seen between unrelated individuals. Zero-insertion analyses could be partly confounded by invariant T cells such as MAIT and iNKT, although diverse VJ usage argued against such confounding for most clonotypes. Compared with coincidental sharing between unrelated individuals, an excess of low generation-probability sequences was observed among out-of-frame TCR alpha sequences shared between twins. Abundant cord blood beta clonotypes had fewer insertions, young adult naive repertoires showed a similar but weaker trend, and memory repertoires showed no such trend.

Every donor in the study was a healthy Caucasian. Three pairs of female monozygotic twins, all aged roughly 18 to 30 years, made up the twin cohort. RNA for TCR libraries was isolated from peripheral blood mononuclear cells. To prepare the library, 5' RACE was applied. Sequenced on an Illumina HiSeq 2000. Template switching added a universal primer binding site, and the final cDNA carried a unique molecular identifier that allowed TCR cDNA molecules to be counted accurately. Specific primers in the conserved constant-segment region were used to synthesize first-strand cDNA for the TCR alpha and beta chains. To control for contamination, every cDNA library carried two barcodes: a SMART-Mk sample barcode plus Illumina barcodes. Two successive PCR steps introduced TruSeq adapter sequences along with Illumina sample barcodes. TCR alpha and beta cDNA libraries were sequenced on the Illumina HiSeq platform with custom primers. On the authors' methods: MiGEC processed the raw reads to extract unique molecular identifiers, while MiXCR was used to determine the CDR3 positions. Recombination models were inferred per individual with the repgenHMM and IGoR tools using an EM algorithm. Shared clonotypes were analyzed with the tcR package in R, and sharing was normalized by the product of cloneset sizes. Out-of-frame nonproductive sequences were analyzed to study raw recombination free of thymic and clonal selection effects. The public reads were reanalyzed by TCRdb: fastp trimming at Q25, MiXCR alignment, in-frame beta chains only. Identical CDR3 proteins give one entry, which carries the most common genes and DNA. TCRdb, not the original authors, processed these V and J calls. The sample yields about 890,000 distinct CDR3 sequences; around 12% were counted once. Around 1.5% of the sample lies in the top ten.

The same sample was also studied in work on yellow fever vaccine responses in identical twins. Per the second study: The authors reported that the T cell response to vaccination in identical twins appeared partly convergent and partly personalized. In identical twins, the study followed T cell clones that responded to the vaccine with precision.

The chain is assembled from TRBV29-1 and TRBJ2-1; confidence is insufficient to name the D gene. This receptor was identified in a woman aged 18-29 years in good health. Sequenced input: PBMCs. The bases read TGCAGCGTTGAGAACAGCCAATACAATGAGCAGTTCTTC. This sequence encodes CSVENSQYNEQFF.